The 20 T cell receptor beta chains below were found in one sample sequenced in a study of blood T cell repertoires in COVID-19. Some clones are missing from TCRdb's copy, which holds only in-frame ones; the method was immunoSEQ multiplex PCR. The sample yields 260,000 or so clones, 85% to 90% seen once. Sequencing used PBMCs or T cells enriched from blood (not recorded which). These receptors came from a man aged 18 to 35 who had recovered from COVID-19.

V usage is TRBV27 and J usage is TRBJ2-5, with 7 positions matching TRBD1. CDR1 MNHEY and CDR2 SMNVEV come from the germline V gene (reference sequence). With V trimmed by 5 bases and J by 3 bases, 15 bases remained unmatched. This CDR3 is 17 amino acids long. The CDR3 coding sequence is TGTGCCAGCAGTACCCTGACAGGGTGGGATCCAAAAGAGACCCAGTACTTC. Its protein product is CASSTLTGWDPKETQYF.

The chain combines TRBV5-4 with TRBJ2-1; TRBD1 agrees at 11 bases. The CDR3 contains 17 residues. The V gene end was trimmed by 4 bases and the J gene end by 4 bases; junction bases not matched to a gene: 10. The germline V gene encodes CDR1 SGHNT and CDR2 YYREEE (reference sequence). This CDR3 is CASSTGTGGTFYNEQFF. The CDR3 DNA reads TGTGCCAGCAGCACAGGGACAGGGGGGACGTTTTACAATGAGCAGTTCTTC.

This clone appeared a single time. DNA of the CDR3: TGTGCCAGCAGCAGAGGACAGGGGGCTGGGGGCACTGAAGCTTTCTTT. Translating gives CASSRGQGAGGTEAFF. The chain uses TRBV5-8 and TRBJ1-1, with 11 bases that match TRBD1. Germline V gene data show CDR1 as SGHTS and CDR2 as YDEGEE. Trimming at V came to 4 bases and at J to 4 bases, leaving 9 bases not matched to a gene. The CDR3 runs to 16 residues.

The chain combines TRBV15 with TRBJ2-2, with D perhaps matching TRBD1 (7 bases). This CDR3 is built from 19 residues. Trimming removed 0 bases from V and 5 bases from J, with 22 bases in between. Germline V CDR1 and CDR2: LNHNV, YYDKDF (reference sequence). The CDR3 coding sequence is TGTGCCACCAGCAGAGATTTAGTCGCCGCGACAGGGAGGACCGGGGAGCTGTTTTTT. It is translated as CATSRDLVAATGRTGELFF.

This clone is a singleton in its sample. This chain connects TRBV11-3 to TRBJ2-1; the match to TRBD2 covers 12 bases. The CDR3 extends over 15 amino acids. The germline gives CDR1 SGHNT, CDR2 YENEEA. The ends lost 5 bases at V and 5 bases at J; junction bases unmatched: 4. CDR3 sequence: CASSLRTSGNNEQFF. In DNA, the CDR3 is TGTGCCAGCAGCCTGAGGACTAGCGGGAACAATGAGCAGTTCTTC.

V usage is TRBV4-2 and J usage is TRBJ1-2; tentatively, D is TRBD1 (6 bases). V lost 1 base and J lost 4, with 13 bases in between. The germline CDR1 and CDR2 sequences are LGHNA and YNFKEQ. The CDR3 is 15 amino acids. The CDR3 here is CASSQVGQTSYGYTF. The DNA of the CDR3 is TGTGCCAGCAGCCAAGTAGGACAGACCTCCTATGGCTACACCTTC.

This sequence joins TRBV6-2 or TRBV6-3 and TRBJ1-2, with TRBD1 identical over 12 bases. Germline lookup yields CDR1 MNHEY and CDR2 SVGEGT. The V and J ends lost 3 bases and 6 bases, in that order; junction bases with no gene match: 8. This CDR3 is built from 16 residues. CDR3 bases: TGTGCCAGCAGTTATTCCGGGACAGGGGGCAGGGATGGCTACACCTTC. Translating gives CASSYSGTGGRDGYTF.

V usage is TRBV19 and J usage is TRBJ2-1; 8 bases match TRBD2. V shed 7 bases, J shed 8 bases, and the junction held 10 bases outside the gene matches. This CDR3 region has 14 residues. Germline CDR1 reads LNHDA; CDR2 reads SQIVND (reference sequence). The CDR3 sequence is CASTSPGGTDEQFF. DNA for the CDR3: TGTGCCAGTACTAGTCCGGGAGGGACGGATGAGCAGTTCTTC.

In DNA form, the CDR3 reads TGTGCCAGTAGTGACGGGAGGGGAGGGAGCTATGGCTACACCTTC. This sequence encodes CASSDGRGGSYGYTF. The V gene is TRBV19, the J gene TRBJ1-2; tentatively, D is TRBD1 (5 bases). CDR3 length: 15 residues. Trimming took off 5 bases at V and 4 bases at J, with 17 bases between the two ends. Germline CDR1 and CDR2: LNHDA and SQIVND (reference sequence).

The genes are TRBV6-5 and TRBJ1-5, with 9 bases aligning to TRBD1. The ends lost 0 bases at V and 4 bases at J; junction bases unmatched: 1. Germline V gene lookup returns CDR1 MNHEY and CDR2 SVGAGI. This CDR3 contains 15 residues. The CDR3 here is CASSYSTGGNQPQHF. Written as DNA, the CDR3 is TGTGCCAGCAGTTACTCGACAGGGGGTAATCAGCCCCAGCATTTT.

This clone occurred a few times. CDR3 coding DNA: TGTGCCATCAGTTCGGTTCAGGAGGCTCAGCCCCAGCATTTT. Protein sequence: CAISSVQEAQPQHF. This sequence joins TRBV10-3 and TRBJ1-5, with D unresolved. Trimming pared 5 bases from V and 6 bases from J, leaving 14 bases between. Germline V CDR1 and CDR2: ENHRY, SYGVKD. The length of the CDR3 is 14 residues.

The V and J genes are TRBV5-5 and TRBJ2-7; TRBD2 matches 9 bases. Germline V gene lookup returns CDR1 SGHKS and CDR2 YYEKEE (reference sequence). V was pared by 0 bases and J by 2 bases, with 3 bases of the junction left unmatched. The CDR3 has 15 residues. DNA for the CDR3: TGTGCCAGCAGCTTGGGACTAGCGGAAGCCTACGAGCAGTACTTC. This codes for CASSLGLAEAYEQYF.

The chain recombines TRBV29-1 with TRBJ1-1; no reliable D call. The CDR3 loop spans 10 amino acids. Germline V lookup: CDR1 SQVTM, CDR2 ANQGSEA. V dropped 3 bases and J dropped 7 bases, with 6 bases sitting between them. The CDR3 reads CSVDPGEAFF. CDR3 DNA: TGCAGCGTTGATCCGGGTGAAGCTTTCTTT.

This clone came up a few times. The chain has TRBV7-9 and TRBJ2-7, with D possibly being TRBD1 (6 bases). The germline CDR1 and CDR2 sequences are SEHNR and FQNEAQ (reference sequence). The CDR3 has 14 residues. V shed 6 bases and J shed 3 bases, with 15 bases lying between them. Here the CDR3 DNA reads TGTGCCAGCAGTACAAGACAGGCCAGCTACGAGCAGTACTTC. Translation gives CASSTRQASYEQYF.

The chain is built from TRBV7-9 and TRBJ2-1, with 10 bases aligning to TRBD2. The CDR3 runs to 15 residues. J gave up 8 bases and V 3 bases, and 7 bases lay outside the gene matches. CDR1 is SEHNR, CDR2 FQNEAQ, per germline (reference sequence). CDR3 nucleotides: TGTGCCAGCAGCTTGGTCCCTAGCGGGAGCTATGAGCAGTTCTTC. Translating it yields CASSLVPSGSYEQFF.

The chain couples TRBV7-9 to TRBJ1-3; 8 bases are a match to TRBD1. Germline CDR1 SEHNR, CDR2 FQNEAQ (reference sequence). V lost 3 bases, J lost 6 bases, and 7 bases stayed unmatched. This CDR3 has 15 amino acids. CDR3 in amino acids: CASSFVTGGKNTIYF. The CDR3 region has the DNA TGTGCCAGCAGCTTCGTAACAGGGGGAAAAAACACCATATATTTT.

The CDR3 spells CASSLVSVGGAGSPLHF. The CDR3 DNA reads TGTGCCAGCAGCTTAGTTAGTGTAGGGGGCGCAGGTTCACCCCTCCACTTT. The chain couples TRBV5-6 to TRBJ1-6; 7 bases match TRBD1. The CDR3 spans 17 residues. The germline V gene encodes CDR1 SGHDT and CDR2 YYEEEE. V lost 2 bases, J lost 9 bases, and 14 bases stayed unmatched.

This chain joins TRBV6-2 or TRBV6-3 and TRBJ2-7, with 7 bases lining up with TRBD1. Germline lookup yields CDR1 MNHEY and CDR2 SVGEGT. V trimming: 5 bases; J trimming: 2 bases; junction bases outside the gene matches: 9. The CDR3 covers 15 residues. CDR3 sequence (DNA): TGTGCCAGCAGTAACACAGGGGCGAAAGCCTACGAGCAGTACTTC. Protein sequence: CASSNTGAKAYEQYF.

This chain links TRBV19 with TRBJ2-7, with 7 bases aligning to TRBD2. Losses at the gene ends were 3 bases for V and 4 bases for J; bases not matched to a gene: 6. The CDR3 extends over 14 amino acids. CDR1 and CDR2 from the germline V gene are LNHDA and SQIVND (reference sequence). This CDR3 reads CASSIAGERYEQYF. The CDR3 DNA is TGTGCCAGTAGTATTGCGGGGGAAAGGTACGAGCAGTACTTC. Full variable domain (remainder filled in from reference TRBV19 and TRBJ2-7): DGGITQSPKYLFRKEGQNVTLSCEQNLNHDAMYWYRQDPGQGLRLIYYSQIVNDFQKGDIAEGYSVSREKKESFPLTVTSAQKNPTAFYLCASSIAGERYEQYFGPGTRLTVT.

DNA of the CDR3: TGCGCCAGCAGCCAAGATGCCCGGTCGGGGTCTGATGAAAAACTGTTTTTT. Its protein product is CASSQDARSGSDEKLFF. This chain connects TRBV4-1 to TRBJ1-4, with unresolved D. The CDR3 has 17 amino acids. The germline V and J ends were trimmed by 0 bases and 6 bases, with 17 bases remaining between them. Germline loops: CDR1 MGHRA, CDR2 YSYEKL.